These 25 T cell receptor beta chains were sequenced from one sample in a study of shared clonotypes between healthy human individuals. Data came from immunoSEQ multiplex PCR; TCRdb stores just in-frame clones and leaves some out. The sample includes hundreds of thousands of clones, 55% to 85% seen only once; the top ten take 1.5% to 2%. The specimen sequenced was memory CD4+ T cells sorted from blood. This sample's subset: CD45RA-negative fraction. The source of these receptors is a woman aged 25 to 39 in good health.

The J gene is TRBJ1-2, the V gene TRBV4-2; tentatively, D is TRBD1 (6 bases). The CDR3 is 14 amino acids. V lost 1 base and J 7 bases, leaving 13 bases between the germline ends. CDR1 and CDR2 (germline): LGHNA, YNFKEQ. CDR3 residues: CASSQGDITLGYTF. CDR3 coding DNA: TGTGCCAGCAGCCAAGGGGACATCACCCTTGGCTACACCTTC.

V gene TRBV6-1 combines with J gene TRBJ2-6; a possible D gene is TRBD2 (5 bases). There are 16 residues in the CDR3. Germline CDR1 MNHNS, CDR2 SASEGT. The V and J ends lost 2 bases and 1 base respectively, with 9 bases between them. The CDR3 bases are TGTGCCAGCAGTGAAACCCGAGGGTCTGGGGCCAACGTCCTGACTTTC. Its translation: CASSETRGSGANVLTF.

This chain joins TRBV18 and TRBJ2-1; D uncertain. The CDR3 length is 12 residues. V gave up 4 bases and J gave up 5 bases, with 6 bases separating them. Germline values: CDR1 KGHSH, CDR2 LQKENI. CDR3 bases: TGTGCCAGCTCACTCACCAACAATGAGCAGTTCTTC. Amino acids: CASSLTNNEQFF.

The chain couples TRBV27 to TRBJ2-7; D is perhaps TRBD1 or TRBD2 (5 bases each). Per the germline V gene, CDR1 is MNHEY and CDR2 is SMNVEV (reference sequence). The CDR3 extends over 13 amino acids. Trimming stripped 3 bases from V and 2 bases from J, with 8 bases between. The CDR3 sequence is CASSLRGAYEQYF. The CDR3 DNA follows: TGTGCCAGCAGTTTGAGAGGGGCCTACGAGCAGTACTTC.

This chain joins TRBV5-4 and TRBJ2-3; D is perhaps TRBD2 (5 bases). Germline V lookup: CDR1 SGHNT, CDR2 YYREEE (reference sequence). This CDR3 comprises 16 residues. Deletions cut 3 bases from V and 2 bases from J, with 16 bases between. CDR3 protein: CASSSPLSGITDTQYF. The CDR3 bases are TGTGCCAGCAGCTCACCCCTCAGCGGAATCACAGATACGCAGTATTTT. The entire variable domain, with the rest obtained from reference TRBV5-4 and TRBJ2-3, is as follows: ETGVTQSPTHLIKTRGQQVTLRCSSQSGHNTVSWYQQALGQGPQFIFQYYREEENGRGNFPPRFSGLQFPNYSSELNVNALELDDSALYLCASSSPLSGITDTQYFGPGTRLTVL.

CDR3 bases: TGTGCCAGCAGCCTATCCGGGCCGCACACTGAAGCTTTCTTT. Its protein is CASSLSGPHTEAFF. The rearrangement links TRBV7-9 to TRBJ1-1; D unclear. There are 14 residues in the CDR3. V dropped 5 bases and J dropped 3 bases, with 13 bases sitting between them. The V gene's germline CDR1 is SEHNR and CDR2 FQNEAQ (reference sequence). The entire variable domain, with the rest obtained from reference TRBV7-9 and TRBJ1-1, is as follows: DTGVSQNPRHKITKRGQNVTFRCDPISEHNRLYWYRQTLGQGPEFLTYFQNEAQLEKSRLLSDRFSAERPKGSFSTLEIQRTEQGDSAMYLCASSLSGPHTEAFFGQGTRLTVV.

This chain connects TRBV4-1 to TRBJ2-1; no clear D. Germline V CDR1 and CDR2: MGHRA, YSYEKL. Trimming left V 2 bases short and J 0 bases short, with 17 bases between. CDR3 size: 18 residues. The CDR3: CASSQSPLSPSSYNEQFF. For the CDR3, the DNA is TGCGCCAGCAGCCAAAGCCCCCTATCCCCGAGCTCCTACAATGAGCAGTTCTTC.

The chain couples TRBV28 to TRBJ2-5; 8 bases align to TRBD2. Losses at the gene ends were 3 bases for V and 5 bases for J; bases not matched to a gene: 11. The CDR3 loop spans 16 amino acids. CDR1 is MDHEN and CDR2 is SYDVKM in the germline V gene. The CDR3 is CASSLGRGTRGETQYF. DNA for the CDR3: TGTGCCAGCAGTTTGGGGCGAGGGACTAGAGGGGAGACCCAGTACTTC.

V usage is TRBV29-1 and J usage is TRBJ2-2, with D perhaps TRBD1 (6 bases). The CDR3 spans 16 residues. Trimming took 3 bases from V and 6 from J, leaving 20 bases between them. Germline CDR1 SQVTM, CDR2 ANQGSEA. As DNA, the CDR3 is TGCAGCGTTGACGGAAGCACGCAGGGGAATCCCGGGGAGCTGTTTTTT. Translating gives CSVDGSTQGNPGELFF.

The rearrangement joins TRBV6-1 to TRBJ2-2; 8 bases are a match to TRBD1. Germline CDR1 is MNHNS and CDR2 is SASEGT. This CDR3 has 14 amino acids. J gave up 0 bases and V 6 bases, and 0 bases lay outside the gene matches. CDR3 sequence reads: CASRGQANTGELFF. The CDR3, as DNA: TGTGCCAGCAGGGGACAGGCGAACACCGGGGAGCTGTTTTTT.

This chain joins TRBV5-1 and TRBJ2-2, with TRBD1 matching over 7 bases. CDR1 and CDR2 (germline): SGHRS, YFSETQ. J lost 6 bases, V lost 7 bases, and 9 bases had no gene match. The CDR3 spans 14 residues. The CDR3 nucleotides are TGCGCCAGCTCCGGGGACAGCCATCCCGGGGAGCTGTTTTTT. Protein: CASSGDSHPGELFF. The full variable domain, completed using reference TRBV5-1 and TRBJ2-2, is KAGVTQTPRYLIKTRGQQVTLSCSPISGHRSVSWYQQTPGQGLQFLFEYFSETQRNKGNFPGRFSGRQFSNSRSEMNVSTLELGDSALYLCASSGDSHPGELFFGEGSRLTVL.

The V and J genes are TRBV5-1 and TRBJ2-7; no reliable D call. This CDR3 has 14 residues. V shed 0 bases and J shed 6 bases, with 13 bases lying between them. CDR1 is SGHRS, CDR2 YFSETQ, per germline. CDR3 loop: CASSLVQGTPEQYF. CDR3 in DNA: TGCGCCAGCAGCTTGGTCCAAGGCACTCCCGAGCAGTACTTC.

This clone came up a few times. The gene calls are TRBV4-2 and TRBJ2-5; D is possibly TRBD2 (7 bases). V was cut by 0 bases and J by 2 bases, with 19 bases left in between. The CDR3 totals 18 residues. CDR1 and CDR2 from the germline V gene are LGHNA and YNFKEQ. The CDR3, as DNA: TGTGCCAGCAGCCAAGAGGGGAAAAGGGGAGGGGGGCAAGAGACCCAGTACTTC. This sequence encodes CASSQEGKRGGGQETQYF.

The gene calls are TRBV2 and TRBJ2-7; 10 bases line up with TRBD1. J lost 5 bases, V lost 5 bases, and 9 bases had no gene match. CDR3 size: 15 residues. The germline gives CDR1 SNHLY, CDR2 FYNNEI. The CDR3 nucleotides are TGTGCCAGCAGTAGCTCCGGGACAGGGGTTCACGAGCAGTACTTC. This sequence encodes CASSSSGTGVHEQYF.

The J gene is TRBJ2-3, the V gene TRBV2, with 13 bases matching TRBD2. Germline V gene lookup returns CDR1 SNHLY and CDR2 FYNNEI. The length of the CDR3 is 16 residues. V lost 3 bases, J lost 6 bases, and 6 bases stayed unmatched. For the CDR3, the DNA is TGTGCCAGCAGTGAGGGACTAGCGGGATTTTCCGATACGCAGTATTTT. It yields the protein CASSEGLAGFSDTQYF.

V and J are TRBV10-2 and TRBJ1-5, with D hard to call. There are 17 residues in the CDR3. CDR1 WSHSY and CDR2 SAAADI come from the germline V gene. V was clipped by 5 bases and J by 0 bases, with 17 bases between them. CDR3 residues: CASSSGGKMNSNQPQHF. CDR3 bases: TGCGCCAGCAGTTCGGGAGGGAAGATGAATAGCAATCAGCCCCAGCATTTT.

This clone was seen only once. V and J are TRBV7-8 and TRBJ2-7; maybe TRBD2 (6 bases). Trimming pared 0 bases from V and 0 bases from J, leaving 9 bases between. The CDR3 has 15 amino acids. Germline V lookup: CDR1 SGHVS, CDR2 FQNEAQ. CDR3 sequence: CASSLAGGASYEQYF. The CDR3 DNA reads TGTGCCAGCAGCTTAGCGGGCGGGGCCTCCTACGAGCAGTACTTC.

This clone came up a few times. The rearrangement links TRBV6-4 to TRBJ2-1; D gene uncertain. Trimming cost V 6 bases and J 2 bases, with 17 bases left between them. The CDR3 is 16 residues long. Germline CDR1 and CDR2: MRHNA and SNTAGT. As DNA, the CDR3 is TGTGCCAGCAGCTGGGCCCCATTAGGGCCCTACAATGAGCAGTTCTTC. Translating gives CASSWAPLGPYNEQFF.

The rearrangement joins TRBV6-5 to TRBJ2-2, with D perhaps TRBD1 (5 bases). The CDR3 consists of 14 residues. Between the trimmed V and J ends, which lost 8 bases and 1 base, there was a span of 11 bases. Looked up from germline, CDR1 is MNHEY and CDR2 is SVGAGI. In DNA, the CDR3 is TGTGCCAGCCGCCGCGGACAGAACACCGGGGAGCTGTTTTTT. Protein product: CASRRGQNTGELFF.

The chain carries TRBV5-1 and TRBJ1-1, with D unclear. CDR1 is SGHRS and CDR2 is YFSETQ in the germline V gene. Trimming took off 4 bases at V and 0 bases at J, with 19 bases between the two ends. The CDR3 sequence is 17 residues long. The CDR3 loop reads CASSRLGIASMNTEAFF. The CDR3 nucleotides are TGCGCCAGCAGCAGACTGGGGATAGCGTCAATGAACACTGAAGCTTTCTTT.

This clone was recorded at least ten times. In nucleotides, the CDR3 is TGTGCCAGCTCACCGGCGGCGTATAACAGGGGAAGCGAGCAGTACTTC. Protein sequence: CASSPAAYNRGSEQYF. The V and J genes are TRBV18 and TRBJ2-7; 7 bases map to TRBD1. With V trimmed by 3 bases and J by 6 bases, 14 bases remained unmatched. CDR3 length: 16 residues. Germline loops: CDR1 KGHSH, CDR2 LQKENI.

This clone has just a few counts. The gene calls are TRBV27 and TRBJ2-3; 7 bases align to TRBD2. The CDR3 consists of 14 residues. Germline values: CDR1 MNHEY, CDR2 SMNVEV (reference sequence). Trimming removed 5 bases from V and 5 bases from J; junction bases left unmatched: 7. The CDR3 DNA reads as TGTGCCAGCAGTCTAACGGGAGGAGGAGATACGCAGTATTTT. Protein product: CASSLTGGGDTQYF.

The table lists this clone with a few counts. The CDR3 reads CASSRGQGEDTQYF. The CDR3 DNA reads TGCGCCAGCAGCCGAGGACAGGGGGAGGATACGCAGTATTTT. This chain joins TRBV4-1 and TRBJ2-3, with 10 bases lining up with TRBD1. V gave up 4 bases and J gave up 6 bases; unmatched junction bases: 4. The germline CDR1 and CDR2 sequences are MGHRA and YSYEKL. The length of the CDR3 is 14 residues.

Concerning this clone: This may stem from a read error, because a much larger clone lies one nucleotide away. V and J are TRBV5-8 and TRBJ2-5; D uncertain. The CDR3 totals 11 residues. V dropped 2 bases and J dropped 5 bases, with 4 bases sitting between them. Germline CDR1 reads SGHTS; CDR2 reads YDEGEE. DNA for the CDR3: TGTGCCAGCAGCTTTGGGGAGACCCAGTACTTC. Residues: CASSFGETQYF.

As to this clone: Other DNA sequences in the sample encode the same CDR3. The chain carries TRBV28 and TRBJ1-2; D gene unclear. CDR1 and CDR2 (germline): MDHEN, SYDVKM. The CDR3 contains 11 residues. V gave up 3 bases and J gave up 7 bases, with 6 bases separating them. The CDR3 region has the DNA TGTGCCAGCAGTTTTGTGGGTGGCTACACCTTC. Its protein is CASSFVGGYTF.